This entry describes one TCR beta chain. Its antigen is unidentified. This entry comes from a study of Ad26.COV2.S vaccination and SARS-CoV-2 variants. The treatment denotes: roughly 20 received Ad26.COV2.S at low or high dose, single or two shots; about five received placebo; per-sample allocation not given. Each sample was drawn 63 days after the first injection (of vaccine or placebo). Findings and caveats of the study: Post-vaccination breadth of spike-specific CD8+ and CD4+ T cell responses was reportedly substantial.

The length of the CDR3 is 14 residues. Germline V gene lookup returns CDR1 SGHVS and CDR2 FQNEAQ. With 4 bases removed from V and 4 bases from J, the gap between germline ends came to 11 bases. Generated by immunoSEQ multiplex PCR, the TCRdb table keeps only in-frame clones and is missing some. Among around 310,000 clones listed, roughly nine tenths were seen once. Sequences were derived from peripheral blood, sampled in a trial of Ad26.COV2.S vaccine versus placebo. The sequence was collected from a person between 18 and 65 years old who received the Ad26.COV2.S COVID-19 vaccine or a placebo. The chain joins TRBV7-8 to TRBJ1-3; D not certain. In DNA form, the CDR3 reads TGTGCCAGCAGCTACAGCGGGGAGGGAAACACCATATATTTT. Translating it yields CASSYSGEGNTIYF.